This TCR beta chain was found in a study of T-cell reconstitution after alpha-beta-depleted transplantation in children (dated by TCRdb to between 2015 and 2016). With regard to the full study: Using TCR repertoire profiling, the study followed T-cell immune reconstitution in a quantitative way in children after TCRalphabeta/CD19-depleted allogeneic hematopoietic cell transplantation.

What the study reported, not specific to this receptor: Over subsequent months, a decline in hyperexpanded clone frequencies was noted, and after one year, T-cell counts and TCRbeta diversity were mostly ascribed to newly produced T cells. In some patients, the high TCRbeta diversity seen at day 60 was put down to recipient T cells and intrathymic progenitors that had survived conditioning. The apparently early recovery of alphabetaT-cell counts about two months after transplant reportedly depended on only several hundred rapidly expanded clones that came from non-depleted graft cells.

Receptors were amplified or captured by PCR. Reads for this sample came from an Illumina HiSeq 2500. Molecular barcoding was employed in the preparation of TCR libraries, with unique molecular identifiers being used to normalize TCRbeta repertoire quantification. TCRdb reanalyzed the raw reads on its own, using fastp at Q25 for trimming and MiXCR for clone calling, and kept in-frame beta chains. One record per CDR3 amino acid sequence lists the most common genes and DNA. The sample contains 600,000 to 800,000 distinct CDR3 sequences, around 13% of them found a single time. Jointly, the top ten make up 0.65% to 0.9% of the sample. CDR1 KGHDR and CDR2 SFDVKD are derived from the germline V gene. V loses 5 bases of germline sequence and J loses 4 bases, and the interval between the two ends is 14 bases. From its cysteine to its phenylalanine, the CDR3 spans 15 amino acids. The entry retains the CDR3 DNA only, 45 bases that are in frame from base 1.

This clonotype appeared a few times. Its target antigen remains unknown. No base-level quality is on record; no much larger clone is a single base apart. The meaning of the sample's treatment or condition label: allogeneic hematopoietic cell transplantation with graft depleted of TCRalphabeta T cells and CD19 B cells. The transplant recipients were children given TCRalphabeta/CD19-depleted allogeneic hematopoietic cell grafts. The sequence links TRBV24-1 to TRBJ2-1, and the D gene may be TRBD2, 6 bases matching. Sequenced material: PBMCs, taken before TCRalphabeta/CD19-depleted stem cell transplant. The TCR originated in a girl aged 2 to 10 with congenital amegakaryocytic thrombocytopenia, due to receive a stem cell transplant. The DNA is as follows: TGTGCCACCAGTGGGCGGGATGGGGTATACAATGAGCAGTTCTTC. Translated, it gives CATSGRDGVYNEQFF.